This T cell receptor (beta chain) stems from a study of cytomegalovirus exposure and HLA in healthy donors. Study in general: Among the roughly 400 genotyped donors, 81% were placed in the Caucasian-associated ancestry cluster.

The CDR3 has 16 residues. Germline trimming cut 4 bases from V and 2 bases from J; bases unmatched to any gene: 4. The germline V gene has CDR1 SGHRS and CDR2 YFSETQ. Findings and caveats of the study: Rarity held for most TCR sequences, but there were some public TCRs that occurred in many donors. Investigators reported under 200 TCR beta chains as tied to cytomegalovirus. TCR beta sequences reportedly predicted most subjects' HLA-A and HLA-B alleles accurately.

The PCR used 60 Vbeta and 13 Jbeta primers. TCRdb's copy holds only in-frame clones and misses some; the assay was immunoSEQ multiplex PCR. In the table there are 150,000 to 200,000 clones, 70% to 75% of which are singletons. About this clone: Antigen specificity is unknown.

Sequenced input: PBMCs. This clonotype was sampled from a man aged 18 to 29 in good health and CMV-seropositive. V and J are TRBV5-1 and TRBJ2-2; TRBD2 aligns across 11 bases. In nucleotides, the CDR3 is TGCGCCAGCAGCATAAGACTAGCGGGAAACACCGGGGAGCTGTTTTTT. Its protein is CASSIRLAGNTGELFF.